This T cell receptor (beta chain) was profiled in a study of cytomegalovirus exposure and HLA in healthy donors. Overall study findings and caveats: Most TCRs appeared rarely, but some public TCRs recurred in many donors.

Data came from immunoSEQ multiplex PCR; TCRdb stores just in-frame clones and leaves some out. The table lists a few hundred thousand clones, about 86% of them singletons, with over 0.95% in the top ten. This clone has more than one count but fewer than ten. Its cognate antigen is unknown. Germline CDR1 reads SNHLY; CDR2 reads FYNNEI. CDR3 size: 16 residues. With 5 bases clipped from V and 6 bases from J, the junction kept 11 bases outside the gene matches. The source material was PBMCs. The chain has TRBV2 and TRBJ2-2; 8 positions match TRBD1. The sequence was obtained from a woman aged 18-29 years in good health and CMV-seronegative. The CDR3: CASSRSRTGSSGELFF. The CDR3 DNA reads as TGTGCCAGCAGTCGAAGTAGGACAGGGTCGTCCGGGGAGCTGTTTTTT.